One TCR beta chain is described in this entry. Its antigen is not identified. V trimming: 3 bases; J trimming: 7 bases; junction bases outside the gene matches: 12. This CDR3 has 16 residues. Germline V gene sequence: CDR1 GTSNPN, CDR2 SVGIG (reference sequence). This sample is part of a study of beta chain features in type 1 diabetes. Study conclusions and caveats: Patients and controls would be equally affected if PCR favored shorter templates. Across all four CD4+ subsets, people with type 1 diabetes showed modestly shorter TCRB CDR3s.

Heparinised blood was drawn once per donor, averaging around 120 mL. The investigators reverse transcribed all of the isolated RNA, so they sequenced expressed TCRB transcripts. Assay used: immunoSEQ multiplex PCR; TCRdb lists only in-frame clones, some missing. The repertoire holds roughly 150,000 clones, with 11% as singletons. The chain uses TRBV30 and TRBJ2-1, with 10 bases fitting TRBD1. The origin of this receptor is a man in his late teens or twenties in good health. Sample: central memory CD4+ T cells from blood. The CDR3 is CAWSAPFGTGVNEQFF. CDR3 DNA: TGTGCCTGGAGCGCCCCGTTTGGGACAGGGGTTAATGAGCAGTTCTTC.